This TCR beta chain was recovered during a study of blood T cell repertoires in COVID-19. Across the whole study: The United States, Italy and Spain were the sources of the acute and convalescent COVID-19 samples. T cells, B-cell-depleted T cells, or PBMCs provided the cDNA or gDNA that served as material.

In the source study's methods: Amplified reference gene primers provided the basis for estimating nucleated cell counts. Assay: immunoSEQ multiplex PCR; the TCRdb copy retains only in-frame clones and omits some. V and J calls and clone size are copied from that table; D and trimming were computed from the DNA. The sample has fewer than 350,000 clones, approximately 81% seen once; the top ten hold 2.5% to 3%. Germline assignment: CDR1 LGHNA and CDR2 YSLEER. This CDR3 spans 13 amino acids. V was cut by 4 bases and J by 1 base, with 7 bases left in between. The chain couples TRBV4-3 to TRBJ1-2; D unclear. The TCR sequence derives from a woman aged 55-70 years with active or convalescent COVID-19. The sample was peripheral blood. The DNA of the CDR3 is TGCGCCAGCAGCCCGACAAGTAACTATGGCTACACCTTC. Its protein product is CASSPTSNYGYTF.